What follows describes a single T cell receptor (beta chain). TCRdb's copy holds only in-frame clones and misses some; the assay was immunoSEQ multiplex PCR. This table has some 58,000 clones, over 80% appearing once. This record comes from a study of T cell responses to AZD1222 COVID-19 vaccine. This CDR3 has 14 amino acids. V was clipped by 2 bases and J by 8 bases, with 16 bases between them. Germline CDR1 is SQVTM and CDR2 is ANQGSEA. The material sequenced was peripheral blood, taken on day 0 of AZD1222 vaccination. This TCR was recovered from an adult in good health. The rearrangement joins TRBV29-1 to TRBJ2-1; no definite D call. CDR3 nucleotide sequence: TGCAGCGTTGAACCGTCCGTGACTTGGGATGAGCAGTTCTTC. Residues: CSVEPSVTWDEQFF.